This TCR beta chain was sequenced in a study of blood T cell repertoires in COVID-19. Study-wide background: The United States, Italy and Spain were the sources of the acute and convalescent COVID-19 samples. From T cells, B-cell-depleted T cells, or PBMCs came the material, which was cDNA or gDNA.

Original processing notes: Using reference gene primer amplification, nucleated cell counts were estimated. The repertoire was sequenced with immunoSEQ multiplex PCR; TCRdb's copy has only in-frame clones and lacks some. The V and J calls and the clone size are those of that table, but D and trimming were determined from the DNA. The table lists under 75,000 clones, about four fifths of them singletons. CDR1 and CDR2 (germline): ENHRY, SYGVKD. CDR3 size: 12 residues. Trimming took off 10 bases at V and 2 bases at J, with 12 bases between the two ends. The Seattle patients joined while their infection was active and were tracked longitudinally afterward.

The TCR originated in a man aged 55-75 years with COVID-19, enrolled during active disease. Material: peripheral blood. The chain has TRBV10-3 and TRBJ2-7; D might be TRBD2 (5 bases). The CDR3 coding sequence is TGTGCCACCAAACCCGGGGCCTACGAGCAGTACTTC. Protein: CATKPGAYEQYF.